The clone carrying this T cell receptor beta chain was detected many times. These data belong to a study of identical twins. TCRdb reanalysed the 5' RACE reads using MiXCR and keeps one entry per CDR3 protein. The repertoire holds about 200,000 distinct CDR3 sequences, with about 6.7% as singletons. The CDR3 consists of 14 residues. Trimming left V 4 bases short and J 5 bases short, with 11 bases between. Germline CDR1 and CDR2: SEHNR and FQNEAQ (reference sequence). In addition, the sample was reused for a study of T cells expressing NK-cell markers.

The V and J genes are TRBV7-9 and TRBJ2-2, with D unclear. Sequenced sample: CD8+ T cells sorted from blood. The TCR sequence derives from a woman aged 18-29 years in good health. The CDR3 loop reads CASSYVSGTGELFF. The CDR3 DNA is TGTGCCAGCAGCTACGTATCCGGAACCGGGGAGCTGTTTTTT.